A single sample is the source of the 25 T cell receptor beta chains below, sequenced in a study of type 1 regulatory T cells. Antigens for these TCRs are unknown. TCRdb processed the reads anew with MiXCR; each CDR3 protein has one entry. The sample holds just under 65,000 distinct CDR3 sequences, approximately 50% seen once. Sequenced input: cultured non-Tr1 T cells, either the whole culture or a sorted T cell fraction (not recorded which). The receptors shown here come from a human donor in good health.

The chain combines TRBV20-1 with TRBJ2-1, with 11 nucleotides matching TRBD2. The CDR3 sequence is 14 residues long. Germline V gene lookup returns CDR1 DFQATT and CDR2 SNEGSKA (reference sequence). J lost 8 bases, V lost 3 bases, and 6 bases had no gene match. The CDR3 is CSARGTSGNDEQFF. CDR3 nucleotides: TGCAGTGCTAGGGGGACTAGCGGTAATGATGAGCAGTTCTTC.

The table lists this clonotype with a few counts. The genes are TRBV29-1 and TRBJ1-2; no definite D call. Trimming took off 3 bases at V and 5 bases at J, with 25 bases between the two ends. The CDR3 has 17 amino acids. Germline values: CDR1 SQVTM, CDR2 ANQGSEA. CDR3 residues: CSVEGRGRQELGYGYTF. DNA of the CDR3: TGCAGCGTTGAGGGGAGAGGAAGGCAGGAGTTGGGATATGGCTACACCTTC.

The sample holds a few counts of this clonotype. The CDR3 sequence: CASSLGDLSNEQFF. The CDR3 DNA reads as TGCGCCAGCAGCTTGGGGGATTTGAGCAATGAGCAGTTCTTC. V is TRBV5-1 and J is TRBJ2-1; D remains unclear. Between the trimmed V and J ends, which lost 0 bases and 6 bases, there was a span of 10 bases. Germline CDR1 reads SGHRS; CDR2 reads YFSETQ. The CDR3 loop spans 14 amino acids.

This clonotype showed up just a few times. J is TRBJ2-3 and V is TRBV20-1; 10 bases agree with TRBD2. Trimming cost V 2 bases and J 1 base; bases outside gene matches: 0. Germline values: CDR1 DFQATT, CDR2 SNEGSKA (reference sequence). The CDR3 runs to 14 residues. CDR3: CSARLAGGTDTQYF. CDR3 sequence (DNA): TGCAGTGCTAGACTAGCGGGGGGCACAGATACGCAGTATTTT.

This sequence joins TRBV7-8 and TRBJ2-7; D is undetermined. The germline V gene has CDR1 SGHVS and CDR2 FQNEAQ. The CDR3 is 16 amino acids. V lost 0 bases to trimming and J lost 3 bases, with 15 bases between them. CDR3 coding DNA: TGTGCCAGCAGCTTAGCCTCCGTCCTAAACCGCTACGAGCAGTACTTC. Protein sequence: CASSLASVLNRYEQYF.

The count of this clonotype is one. V gene TRBV12-3 or TRBV12-4 combines with J gene TRBJ1-5; tentative D call: TRBD1 (6 bases). Trimming took off 7 bases at V and 7 bases at J, with 14 bases between the two ends. CDR3 size: 13 residues. CDR3 sequence reads: CASTLRGGQPQHF. In nucleotides, the CDR3 is TGTGCCAGCACACTCAGGGGAGGCCAGCCCCAGCATTTT.

The chain links TRBV29-1 to TRBJ2-7; D is possibly TRBD2 (6 bases). Trimming pared 7 bases from V and 6 bases from J, leaving 19 bases between. Germline CDR1 SQVTM, CDR2 ANQGSEA. This CDR3 has 13 amino acids. CDR3 DNA: TGCAGCGGCGCCGGGAGAGCTCACGGCGAGCAGTACTTC. Its protein is CSGAGRAHGEQYF.

The chain joins TRBV7-9 to TRBJ1-3, with D perhaps TRBD1 (6 bases). Looked up from germline, CDR1 is SEHNR and CDR2 is FQNEAQ (reference sequence). V lost 1 base to trimming and J lost 2 bases, with 18 bases between them. CDR3 length equals 18 residues. The CDR3 DNA reads TGTGCCAGCAGCTTAGGCCCCCGGGGCAGGGGCCCTGGAAACACCATATATTTT. Amino acids: CASSLGPRGRGPGNTIYF.

The genes are TRBV19 and TRBJ1-1, with no clear D. CDR1 LNHDA and CDR2 SQIVND come from the germline V gene (reference sequence). The CDR3 runs 15 residues. V shed 1 base and J shed 4 bases, with 13 bases lying between them. CDR3 DNA sequence: TGTGCCAGTAGTATAGCACCGGTGGCTGGCACTGAAGCTTTCTTT. Its protein product is CASSIAPVAGTEAFF.

The chain has TRBV29-1 and TRBJ2-7, with D hard to call. Trimming took off 5 bases at V and 2 bases at J, with 7 bases between the two ends. The V gene's germline CDR1 is SQVTM and CDR2 ANQGSEA. The CDR3 length is 11 residues. DNA of the CDR3: TGCAGCGTTTTATCTACCTACGAGCAGTACTTC. Translation: CSVLSTYEQYF.

V is TRBV5-1 and J is TRBJ2-7; D is unresolved. The CDR3 extends over 14 amino acids. The germline CDR1 and CDR2 sequences are SGHRS and YFSETQ. V was shortened by 1 base and J by 4 bases, with 12 bases between the two germline ends. For the CDR3, the DNA is TGCGCCAGCAGCTTGAATCTGGAGATATACGAGCAGTACTTC. Its protein product is CASSLNLEIYEQYF.

The chain employs TRBV27 and TRBJ1-6; D is uncertain. The CDR3 is made up of 16 amino acids. The germline gives CDR1 MNHEY, CDR2 SMNVEV (reference sequence). The V gene lost 7 bases and the J gene lost 3 bases, with 16 bases spanning the gap. In DNA form, the CDR3 reads TGTGCCAGCACCCGGGTGGGGTCTTTCTATAATTCACCCCTCCACTTT. It yields the protein CASTRVGSFYNSPLHF.

The V and J genes are TRBV28 and TRBJ2-7; D call uncertain. The germline V gene encodes CDR1 MDHEN and CDR2 SYDVKM. The CDR3 consists of 16 residues. V lost 5 bases to trimming and J lost 6 bases, with 23 bases between them. CDR3 DNA sequence: TGTGCCAGCAGTGGACGGGCCGGGTCAATGTCACGCGAGCAGTACTTC. The encoded protein is CASSGRAGSMSREQYF.

In this sample, this clonotype turned up a few times. This chain uses TRBV9 with TRBJ2-5, with 8 bases matching TRBD1. The CDR3 loop spans 16 amino acids. The trim removed 3 bases at V and 3 bases at J, leaving 10 bases unmatched. Germline lookup yields CDR1 SGDLS and CDR2 YYNGEE. CDR3 sequence: CASSGEGNRGKETQYF. CDR3 sequence (DNA): TGTGCCAGCAGCGGCGAAGGGAACAGGGGGAAAGAGACCCAGTACTTC. Complete variable domain (other parts from reference TRBV9 and TRBJ2-5): DSGVTQTPKHLITATGQRVTLRCSPRSGDLSVYWYQQSLDQGLQFLIQYYNGEERAKGNILERFSAQQFPDLHSELNLSSLELGDSALYFCASSGEGNRGKETQYFGPGTRLLVL.

V and J are TRBV18 and TRBJ2-1; D call uncertain. V lost 6 bases to trimming and J lost 10 bases, with 16 bases between them. The CDR3 has 13 amino acids. The germline V gene has CDR1 KGHSH and CDR2 LQKENI. Written as DNA, the CDR3 is TGTGCCAGCTCCCGTACCGGTTCCGGGGAGCAGTTCTTC. Translating it yields CASSRTGSGEQFF. The full variable domain, rest sourced from reference TRBV18 and TRBJ2-1, is NAGVMQNPRHLVRRRGQEARLRCSPMKGHSHVYWYRQLPEEGLKFMVYLQKENIIDESGMPKERFSAEFPKEGPSILRIQQVVRGDSAAYFCASSRTGSGEQFFGPGTRLTVL.

This clonotype was seen more than once but under ten times. V is TRBV19 and J is TRBJ1-1; 10 bases agree with TRBD1. V lost 9 bases, J lost 5 bases, and 12 bases stayed unmatched. This CDR3 contains 15 residues. Germline V CDR1 and CDR2: LNHDA, SQIVND (reference sequence). CDR3 residues: CASRDRGRIITEAFF. As DNA, the CDR3 is TGTGCCAGCCGCGACAGGGGGCGTATAATAACTGAAGCTTTCTTT.

The genes are TRBV20-1 and TRBJ1-3, with no clear D. From germline, CDR1 is DFQATT and CDR2 SNEGSKA (reference sequence). The CDR3 extends over 15 amino acids. V lost 0 bases and J 0 bases, leaving 9 bases between the germline ends. Written as DNA, the CDR3 is TGCAGTGCTAGAGAGACTGGGAGCTCTGGAAACACCATATATTTT. Translation: CSARETGSSGNTIYF.

CDR3 sequence: CASSDGTSGTDTQYF. CDR3 in DNA: TGTGCCAGCAGCGACGGGACTAGCGGCACAGATACGCAGTATTTT. This sequence joins TRBV5-4 and TRBJ2-3, with 10 bases that match TRBD2. V lost 4 bases and J lost 1; bases outside the gene matches: 3. In germline, CDR1 is SGHNT, CDR2 YYREEE (reference sequence). CDR3 size: 15 residues. The full variable domain, rest sourced from reference TRBV5-4 and TRBJ2-3, is ETGVTQSPTHLIKTRGQQVTLRCSSQSGHNTVSWYQQALGQGPQFIFQYYREEENGRGNFPPRFSGLQFPNYSSELNVNALELDDSALYLCASSDGTSGTDTQYFGPGTRLTVL.

This sequence joins TRBV5-1 and TRBJ1-2, with 9 bases that match TRBD1. The CDR3 extends over 16 amino acids. Germline CDR1 reads SGHRS; CDR2 reads YFSETQ. The V gene end was trimmed by 0 bases and the J gene end by 4 bases; junction bases not matched to a gene: 7. CDR3 residues: CASSLETGGSGYGYTF. CDR3 in DNA: TGCGCCAGCAGCTTGGAAACAGGGGGCAGTGGCTATGGCTACACCTTC.

This clonotype is labeled as medium-sized. The genes are TRBV20-1 and TRBJ1-2; 8 nucleotides align to TRBD1. The CDR3 extends over 15 amino acids. Germline trimming cut 6 bases from V and 8 bases from J; bases unmatched to any gene: 17. Germline CDR1 DFQATT, CDR2 SNEGSKA (reference sequence). The CDR3 region has the DNA TGCAGTGCCCACACAGACTCCCTCGGACAGGGAGGCTACACCTTC. It specifies CSAHTDSLGQGGYTF.

This clonotype qualifies as medium-sized. The chain is built from TRBV7-9 and TRBJ2-3; maybe TRBD2 (5 bases). The CDR3 has 13 residues. The germline V and J ends were trimmed by 4 bases and 4 bases, with 9 bases remaining between them. Per germline, CDR1 SEHNR and CDR2 FQNEAQ (reference sequence). The CDR3 DNA sequence: TGTGCCAGCAGCTCGCGAGGGCCAGATACGCAGTATTTT. Its translation is CASSSRGPDTQYF.

V usage is TRBV7-2 and J usage is TRBJ2-6, with no clear D. The CDR3 covers 14 residues. Per the germline V gene, CDR1 is SGHTA and CDR2 is FQGNSA. Trimming cost V 5 bases and J 4 bases, with 9 bases left between them. The CDR3 spells CASSRLSGANVLTF. CDR3 DNA sequence: TGTGCCAGCAGCCGCCTGTCCGGGGCCAACGTCCTGACTTTC.

The gene calls are TRBV18 and TRBJ1-1; TRBD1 aligns across 7 bases. V was pared by 2 bases and J by 9 bases, with 12 bases of the junction left unmatched. Germline V gene data show CDR1 as KGHSH and CDR2 as LQKENI. The CDR3 consists of 15 residues. CDR3 region: CASSPSTLGQVQAFF. In DNA form, the CDR3 reads TGTGCCAGCTCACCAAGTACCCTTGGACAGGTGCAAGCTTTCTTT. Combining the CDR3 with reference TRBV18 and TRBJ1-1 gives the whole variable domain NAGVMQNPRHLVRRRGQEARLRCSPMKGHSHVYWYRQLPEEGLKFMVYLQKENIIDESGMPKERFSAEFPKEGPSILRIQQVVRGDSAAYFCASSPSTLGQVQAFFGQGTRLTVV.

This clonotype was recorded a few times. The chain couples TRBV7-9 to TRBJ1-1; no firm D call. Trimming stripped 5 bases from V and 1 base from J, with 11 bases between. The germline V gene encodes CDR1 SEHNR and CDR2 FQNEAQ (reference sequence). The CDR3 sequence is 14 residues long. The DNA for the CDR3 is TGTGCCAGCAGCACCTGGACGGGGAACACTGAAGCTTTCTTT. Translation gives CASSTWTGNTEAFF.

The V and J genes are TRBV30 and TRBJ1-6, with D unresolved. From germline, CDR1 is GTSNPN and CDR2 SVGIG (reference sequence). CDR3 length equals 12 residues. V was clipped by 4 bases and J by 8 bases, with 9 bases between them. The CDR3, as DNA: TGTGCCTGGAATGACATTTATTCACCCCTCCACTTT. Residues: CAWNDIYSPLHF.